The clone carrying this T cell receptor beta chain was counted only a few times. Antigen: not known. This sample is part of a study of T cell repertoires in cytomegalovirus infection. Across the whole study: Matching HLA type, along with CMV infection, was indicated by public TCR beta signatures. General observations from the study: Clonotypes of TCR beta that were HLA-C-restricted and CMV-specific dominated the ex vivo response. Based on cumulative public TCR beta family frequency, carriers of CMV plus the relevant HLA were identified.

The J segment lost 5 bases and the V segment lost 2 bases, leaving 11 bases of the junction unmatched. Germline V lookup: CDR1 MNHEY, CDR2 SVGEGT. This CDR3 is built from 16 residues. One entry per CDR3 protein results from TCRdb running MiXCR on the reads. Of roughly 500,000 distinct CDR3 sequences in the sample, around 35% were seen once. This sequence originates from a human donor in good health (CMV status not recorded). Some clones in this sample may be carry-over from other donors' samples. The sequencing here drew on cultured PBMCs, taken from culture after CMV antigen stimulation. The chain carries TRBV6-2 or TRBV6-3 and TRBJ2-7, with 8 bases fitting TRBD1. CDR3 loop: CASSYKDRGSYHEQYF. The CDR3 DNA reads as TGTGCCAGCAGTTACAAAGACAGGGGATCGTACCACGAGCAGTACTTC.